The 27 T cell receptor beta chains listed next were all sequenced from one sample in a study of blood T cell repertoires in COVID-19. Method: immunoSEQ multiplex PCR; TCRdb's copy keeps in-frame clones and lacks some. The sample lists around 280,000 clones, about nine tenths occurring once. Sequencing was done on a sample of peripheral blood. The receptors here all came from a woman in her fifties or sixties who had recovered from COVID-19.

This clone was seen once. V usage is TRBV2 and J usage is TRBJ1-2, with 8 bases lining up with TRBD1. Per the germline V gene, CDR1 is SNHLY and CDR2 is FYNNEI. The junction had 2 bases not matched to a gene; V was cut back by 3 bases and J by 5 bases. The CDR3 consists of 13 residues. The CDR3 coding sequence is TGTGCCAGCAGTGACGACAGGGGATATGGCTACACCTTC. Translating it yields CASSDDRGYGYTF.

This chain connects TRBV7-2 to TRBJ1-1; 8 bases line up with TRBD1. The CDR3 has 13 residues. The germline CDR1 and CDR2 sequences are SGHTA and FQGNSA. With V trimmed by 5 bases and J by 8 bases, 7 bases remained unmatched. The DNA of the CDR3 is TGTGCCAGCAGCCTCCGGGGACAGGCGGAAGCTTTCTTT. It codes for CASSLRGQAEAFF.

J is TRBJ2-1 and V is TRBV9; a weak D match, TRBD1 (6 bases). V was cut by 1 base and J by 6 bases, with 23 bases left in between. The CDR3 totals 18 residues. Germline CDR1 is SGDLS and CDR2 is YYNGEE. The CDR3 sequence is CASSVSPLGQGLGNEQFF. The DNA for the CDR3 is TGTGCCAGCAGCGTATCACCCTTAGGGCAGGGGCTGGGCAATGAGCAGTTCTTC.

This sequence joins TRBV4-3 and TRBJ2-2; D perhaps matches TRBD2 (7 bases). With 1 base removed from V and 5 bases from J, the gap between germline ends came to 14 bases. The germline gives CDR1 LGHNA, CDR2 YSLEER. The CDR3 contains 16 residues. The CDR3, as DNA: TGCGCCAGCAGCCAAGTTTTGGCGGGGGCTACCGGGGAGCTGTTTTTT. Protein sequence: CASSQVLAGATGELFF.

This clone was counted a few times. This sequence joins TRBV9 and TRBJ2-3; TRBD2 aligns across 10 bases. The ends lost 5 bases at V and 1 base at J; junction bases unmatched: 13. The germline gives CDR1 SGDLS, CDR2 YYNGEE. This CDR3 contains 18 residues. The CDR3 DNA sequence: TGTGCCAGCAGTGCCTTTAGCGGGGGGACTCGGGGCACAGATACGCAGTATTTT. Translated, it gives CASSAFSGGTRGTDTQYF.

The rearrangement uses TRBV9 and TRBJ1-3; unclear D gene. Germline lookup yields CDR1 SGDLS and CDR2 YYNGEE. The CDR3 is made up of 16 amino acids. Deletions cut 1 base from V and 0 bases from J, with 11 bases between. The CDR3 sequence: CASSVSGVSSGNTIYF. The CDR3, as DNA: TGTGCCAGCAGCGTAAGCGGGGTGAGCTCTGGAAACACCATATATTTT.

This clone has more than one count but fewer than ten. This chain links TRBV5-1 with TRBJ1-2; TRBD1 might be the D (6 bases). The CDR3 contains 14 residues. Per the germline V gene, CDR1 is SGHRS and CDR2 is YFSETQ. The V end was cut by 6 bases, the J end by 4 bases, with 16 bases between. The chain's CDR3 is CASTPGVGGYGYTF. CDR3 DNA: TGCGCCAGCACCCCAGGGGTAGGGGGCTATGGCTACACCTTC.

This rearrangement joins TRBV12-5 to TRBJ1-1; weak D call: TRBD1 (5 bases). CDR3 length equals 13 residues. Germline lookup yields CDR1 LGHNT and CDR2 FRNRAP. Trimming took 1 base from V and 9 from J, leaving 12 bases between them. The CDR3 DNA is TGTGCTAGTGGTTTGGAGACGGGGACTAAAGCTTTCTTT. This encodes CASGLETGTKAFF.

CDR3 nucleotide sequence: TGTGCCAGCACCCGGGAGTCCCTAAACACTGAAGCTTTCTTT. Its protein is CASTRESLNTEAFF. The V and J genes are TRBV6-5 and TRBJ1-1; D is undetermined. The CDR3 is 14 residues long. The germline CDR1 and CDR2 sequences are MNHEY and SVGAGI. With 7 bases removed from V and 2 bases from J, the gap between germline ends came to 14 bases.

This clone was seen a single time. V usage is TRBV19 and J usage is TRBJ2-7; D remains ambiguous. The CDR3 extends over 13 amino acids. Trimming pared 5 bases from V and 0 bases from J, leaving 8 bases between. The germline V gene has CDR1 LNHDA and CDR2 SQIVND (reference sequence). The CDR3 DNA is TGTGCCAGTAGTCGTCGCAGCTCCTACGAGCAGTACTTC. Amino acids: CASSRRSSYEQYF.

The rearrangement uses TRBV20-1 and TRBJ2-3, with TRBD2 as a possible D gene (5 bases). The CDR3 has 11 amino acids. Per the germline V gene, CDR1 is DFQATT and CDR2 is SNEGSKA (reference sequence). V lost 6 bases to trimming and J lost 3 bases, with 7 bases between them. For the CDR3, the DNA is TGCAGTGCGCGGGTAACAGATACGCAGTATTTT. It translates to CSARVTDTQYF.

As DNA, the CDR3 is TGTGCCAGCAGTTACTCAATAGCAGCCTACGAGCAGTACTTC. Protein product: CASSYSIAAYEQYF. The chain combines TRBV6-5 with TRBJ2-7; no reliable D call. CDR1 and CDR2 (germline): MNHEY, SVGAGI. Trimming removed 0 bases from V and 2 bases from J, with 8 bases in between. The CDR3 contains 14 residues.

For the CDR3, the DNA is TGTGCCAGCAGCATAATCGGGGAGGACAGGGGCACAGATACGCAGTATTTT. Translation: CASSIIGEDRGTDTQYF. The chain couples TRBV28 to TRBJ2-3, with 8 bases identical to TRBD1. This CDR3 comprises 17 residues. After removal of 6 bases from V and 1 base from J, the junction contained 12 bases not matched to a gene. Germline V CDR1 and CDR2: MDHEN, SYDVKM.

This chain joins TRBV6-1 and TRBJ1-5; TRBD1 might be the D (5 bases). V lost 0 bases, J lost 3 bases, and 9 bases lay in between. The length of the CDR3 is 15 residues. CDR1 and CDR2 from the germline V gene are MNHNS and SASEGT. CDR3 bases: TGTGCCAGCAGTGAAGCGGGAGGGGCCAATCAGCCCCAGCATTTT. Its translation is CASSEAGGANQPQHF.

This clone was recorded a few times. The chain employs TRBV19 and TRBJ1-2; no firm D call. The CDR3 totals 11 residues. Trimming removed 8 bases at V and 2 bases at J, with 6 bases between. Germline values: CDR1 LNHDA, CDR2 SQIVND (reference sequence). The CDR3 DNA reads TGTGCCAGTGAGAGGAACTATGGCTACACCTTC. This translates into CASERNYGYTF.

The rearrangement uses TRBV4-3 and TRBJ2-5, with 12 bases lining up with TRBD2. CDR1 LGHNA and CDR2 YSLEER come from the germline V gene. The CDR3 is 16 residues long. The junction had 4 bases not matched to a gene; V was cut back by 0 bases and J by 5 bases. CDR3: CASSQDLAGGGETQYF. CDR3 DNA: TGCGCCAGCAGCCAAGATCTAGCGGGAGGGGGTGAGACCCAGTACTTC.

This chain joins TRBV7-2 and TRBJ2-5; no definite D call. CDR3 length: 13 residues. From germline, CDR1 is SGHTA and CDR2 FQGNSA. V lost 3 bases to trimming and J lost 4 bases, with 9 bases between them. DNA for the CDR3: TGTGCCAGCAGCTTCGTGTTAGCAGAGACCCAGTACTTC. This gives the protein CASSFVLAETQYF.

This chain connects TRBV29-1 to TRBJ2-7, with TRBD1 matching over 9 bases. CDR3 size: 12 residues. The germline CDR1 and CDR2 sequences are SQVTM and ANQGSEA. V lost 6 bases, J lost 6 bases, and 6 bases stayed unmatched. The CDR3 region is CSVRTGDGEQYF. The CDR3 nucleotides are TGCAGCGTGAGGACAGGGGACGGCGAGCAGTACTTC.

With respect to this clone: The same CDR3 can be traced to other DNA sequences in this sample. This rearrangement joins TRBV5-4 to TRBJ1-2, with TRBD1 as a possible D gene (6 bases). Germline V CDR1 and CDR2: SGHNT, YYREEE (reference sequence). The CDR3 contains 12 residues. Trimming removed 2 bases at V and 8 bases at J, with 10 bases between. As DNA, the CDR3 is TGTGCCAGCAGCTTTTGGGACAACGGCTACACCTTC. It translates to CASSFWDNGYTF.

The chain employs TRBV7-2 and TRBJ1-1; 7 bases are shared with TRBD1. CDR3 length: 14 residues. Germline lookup yields CDR1 SGHTA and CDR2 FQGNSA. The trim removed 5 bases at V and 4 bases at J, leaving 7 bases unmatched. CDR3 DNA: TGTGCCAGCAGCGCCCAACAGGGGACCACTGAAGCTTTCTTT. Translation: CASSAQQGTTEAFF. Complete variable domain (other parts from reference TRBV7-2 and TRBJ1-1): GAGVSQSPSNKVTEKGKDVELRCDPISGHTALYWYRQSLGQGLEFLIYFQGNSAPDKSGLPSDRFSAERTGGSVSTLTIQRTQQEDSAVYLCASSAQQGTTEAFFGQGTRLTVV.

This clone was picked up one time. The V call is TRBV6-1, the J call TRBJ2-5; D might be TRBD2 (6 bases). The germline V gene encodes CDR1 MNHNS and CDR2 SASEGT. CDR3 length equals 13 residues. V was shortened by 2 bases and J by 3 bases, with 7 bases between the two germline ends. The CDR3 region is CASSEWGEETQYF. CDR3 in DNA: TGTGCCAGCAGTGAATGGGGGGAAGAGACCCAGTACTTC.

The chain couples TRBV6-2 or TRBV6-3 to TRBJ1-2; no definite D call. Germline CDR1 and CDR2: MNHEY and SVGEGT. Trimming removed 2 bases from V and 5 bases from J, with 12 bases in between. The CDR3 has 14 residues. Written as DNA, the CDR3 is TGTGCCAGCAGTTACACGAGCCTCTTTTATGGCTACACCTTC. Its protein is CASSYTSLFYGYTF.

The chain couples TRBV2 to TRBJ1-2; D call uncertain. The germline V gene encodes CDR1 SNHLY and CDR2 FYNNEI. V gave up 4 bases and J gave up 8 bases, with 14 bases separating them. The CDR3 is made up of 13 amino acids. CDR3 nucleotide sequence: TGTGCCAGCAGTGTACTGGGCCATACGGGCTACACCTTC. Protein sequence: CASSVLGHTGYTF.

V gene TRBV6-6 combines with J gene TRBJ1-1; 7 nucleotides line up with TRBD1. The V and J ends lost 5 bases and 7 bases, in that order; junction bases with no gene match: 7. Germline loops: CDR1 MNHNY, CDR2 SVGAGI (reference sequence). The CDR3 totals 13 residues. The CDR3 loop is CASSGPGQIEAFF. The DNA of the CDR3 is TGTGCCAGCAGTGGACCGGGACAGATTGAAGCTTTCTTT.

This sequence joins TRBV7-2 and TRBJ2-1, with 14 bases aligning to TRBD2. CDR1 is SGHTA and CDR2 is FQGNSA in the germline V gene. The CDR3 length is 17 residues. After removal of 5 bases from V and 6 bases from J, the junction contained 9 bases not matched to a gene. As DNA, the CDR3 is TGTGCCAGCAGCGCAAACAGGGGACTAGCGGGAGTCAATGAGCAGTTCTTC. This sequence encodes CASSANRGLAGVNEQFF.

This clone appeared a few times. This chain links TRBV23-1 with TRBJ2-7; the D gene could be TRBD1 or TRBD2 (10 bases each). TRBV23-1 is classed as an ORF, of uncertain function. The CDR3 is 21 amino acids. Trimming stripped 3 bases from V and 2 bases from J, with 32 bases between. The CDR3 is CASSHTETGGYGTSGTYEQYF. The CDR3 coding sequence is TGCGCCAGCAGTCATACCGAGACAGGGGGCTATGGAACTAGCGGGACCTACGAGCAGTACTTC.

This sequence joins TRBV18 and TRBJ2-2; perhaps TRBD2 as D (5 bases). The CDR3 length is 14 residues. The germline gives CDR1 KGHSH, CDR2 LQKENI. V was cut by 2 bases and J by 4 bases, with 8 bases left in between. CDR3 nucleotides: TGTGCCAGCTCACCAAGGAGGCTCACCGGGGAGCTGTTTTTT. As protein: CASSPRRLTGELFF.